This entry features one T cell receptor (beta chain) sequence. No antigen is known for it. This entry is derived from a study of post-analysis software for immune sequencing data. For the study at large: The courses of disease that were included comprised relapsing-remitting, secondary progressive and progressive-relapsing multiple sclerosis.

Study-level results: Relative to controls, patients had about 5 TRBV segments at higher frequency, with TRBV5-6, TRBV5-1 and TRBV20-1 among these. Strong co-clustering by F measure was evident for samples that had been prepared in the same batch.

The TCR beta cDNA libraries contained unique molecular identifiers. Roughly 500,000 cDNA molecules were obtained from about 1 to 10 million T cells. TCRdb re-called the PCR reads with MiXCR, one entry per CDR3 protein. The repertoire includes approximately 460,000 distinct CDR3 sequences, under 55% of them detected once, and 9% to 13% sits in the top ten. CDR3 length equals 16 residues. Germline CDR1 and CDR2: LNHNV and YYDKDF (reference sequence). The V and J ends lost 0 bases and 3 bases respectively, with 14 bases between them. This receptor was taken from a girl between 5 and 17 years old with multiple sclerosis. Sequencing was done on a sample of blood. The gene calls are TRBV15 and TRBJ1-2; D remains ambiguous. The CDR3 coding sequence is TGTGCCACCAGCAGAGATCTGACACCAATTGACTATGGCTACACCTTC. Translation: CATSRDLTPIDYGYTF.